These 14 T cell receptor beta chains share one sample of origin, sequenced in a study of technical replicates of blood from four donors. Generated by immunoSEQ multiplex PCR, the TCRdb table keeps only in-frame clones and is missing some. This sample has roughly 70,000 clones, with around 93% found just once. The material sequenced was T cells isolated from PBMCs. The receptor set was obtained from a human donor in good health.

This clone was observed once. This CDR3 is CASSTARELSNQPQHF. CDR3 nucleotide sequence: TGTGCCAGCAGCACAGCCAGGGAATTAAGCAATCAGCCCCAGCATTTT. The V gene is TRBV7-8, the J gene TRBJ1-5; tentative D call: TRBD1 (5 bases). Trimming removed 5 bases at V and 1 base at J, with 15 bases between. This CDR3 spans 16 amino acids. Germline CDR1 is SGHVS and CDR2 is FQNEAQ.

This rearrangement joins TRBV2 to TRBJ2-7, with 8 bases matching TRBD2. Germline V gene data show CDR1 as SNHLY and CDR2 as FYNNEI. The CDR3 loop spans 14 amino acids. Losses at the gene ends were 6 bases for V and 0 bases for J; bases not matched to a gene: 4. The CDR3 nucleotides are TGTGCCAGCAGCCGCAGCGGGGGCTCCTACGAGCAGTACTTC. Protein product: CASSRSGGSYEQYF. The full variable domain, completed using reference TRBV2 and TRBJ2-7, is EPEVTQTPSHQVTQMGQEVILRCVPISNHLYFYWYRQILGQKVEFLVSFYNNEISEKSEIFDDQFSVERPDGSNFTLKIRSTKLEDSAMYFCASSRSGGSYEQYFGPGTRLTVT.

This rearrangement joins TRBV5-1 to TRBJ2-1; TRBD2 is a possible D gene (5 bases). V was clipped by 0 bases and J by 5 bases, with 9 bases between them. This CDR3 is built from 14 residues. Germline loops: CDR1 SGHRS, CDR2 YFSETQ. For the CDR3, the DNA is TGCGCCAGCAGCTTGGCTAGCAAGGACAATGAGCAGTTCTTC. It translates to CASSLASKDNEQFF.

This sequence joins TRBV27 and TRBJ1-6; unclear D gene. The germline gives CDR1 MNHEY, CDR2 SMNVEV (reference sequence). This CDR3 has 13 amino acids. V was clipped by 2 bases and J by 8 bases, with 7 bases between them. The CDR3 here is CASSLVGDSPLHF. CDR3 DNA: TGTGCCAGCAGTTTAGTGGGAGATTCACCCCTCCACTTT.

The chain uses TRBV6-1 and TRBJ2-7; 11 bases map to TRBD1. Per the germline V gene, CDR1 is MNHNS and CDR2 is SASEGT. This CDR3 has 14 residues. Unmatched junction bases numbered 8, after V lost 11 bases and J lost 2 bases. CDR3 in amino acids: CASSPGQGAYEQYF. The CDR3 coding sequence is TGTGCCTCCTCACCGGGACAGGGGGCCTACGAGCAGTACTTC.

The chain carries TRBV2 and TRBJ1-5, with TRBD1 matching over 7 bases. From germline, CDR1 is SNHLY and CDR2 FYNNEI. V lost 5 bases, J lost 7 bases, and 5 bases stayed unmatched. The CDR3 runs to 13 residues. The CDR3 region has the DNA TGTGCCAGCAGTCTTGACAGGGAGCAGCCCCAGCATTTT. Its translation is CASSLDREQPQHF.

The chain combines TRBV25-1 with TRBJ1-2, with D unresolved. Trimming cost V 1 base and J 4 bases, with 4 bases left between them. Germline-derived CDR1 and CDR2 are MGHDK and SYGVNS. The CDR3 is 12 amino acids. CDR3 sequence (DNA): TGTGCCAGCAGTGAATCGGGCTATGGCTACACCTTC. This encodes CASSESGYGYTF.

The chain's CDR3 is CASFPPGESTDTQYF. As DNA, the CDR3 is TGTGCCAGCTTCCCCCCCGGGGAGAGCACAGATACGCAGTATTTT. The chain employs TRBV7-8 and TRBJ2-3; D possibly corresponds to TRBD2 (5 bases). The CDR3 has 15 residues. From germline, CDR1 is SGHVS and CDR2 FQNEAQ. The germline V and J ends were trimmed by 8 bases and 0 bases, with 15 bases remaining between them.

V is TRBV19 and J is TRBJ2-7; TRBD2 matches at 12 bases. J was trimmed by 2 bases and V by 3 bases; bases with no gene match: 8. The V gene's germline CDR1 is LNHDA and CDR2 SQIVND (reference sequence). The CDR3 contains 17 residues. As DNA, the CDR3 is TGTGCCAGTAGTATTGCTCGGCTAGCGGGAGGGGCCTACGAGCAGTACTTC. Translated: CASSIARLAGGAYEQYF.

This clone was picked up one time. V usage is TRBV4-1 and J usage is TRBJ2-3; tentative D call: TRBD2 (6 bases). CDR3 length: 16 amino acids. CDR1 is MGHRA and CDR2 is YSYEKL in the germline V gene. V dropped 2 bases and J dropped 2 bases, with 14 bases sitting between them. DNA of the CDR3: TGCGCCAGCAGCCAACCTAGCGACGGAACCACAGATACGCAGTATTTT. Translating gives CASSQPSDGTTDTQYF.

The V call is TRBV7-9, the J call TRBJ2-2, with D possibly matching TRBD1 (6 bases). Germline V gene sequence: CDR1 SEHNR, CDR2 FQNEAQ (reference sequence). V lost 6 bases and J lost 1, with 15 bases in between. This CDR3 contains 16 residues. CDR3 sequence: CASRGFGQRNTGELFF. The DNA for the CDR3 is TGTGCCAGCAGGGGCTTCGGACAGCGGAACACCGGGGAGCTGTTTTTT.

The chain links TRBV2 to TRBJ2-7, with D possibly TRBD1 on 6 matching bases. The CDR3 consists of 13 residues. In germline, CDR1 is SNHLY, CDR2 FYNNEI. Trimming left V 4 bases short and J 11 bases short, with 18 bases between. The CDR3 DNA is TGTGCCAGCAGTGTACTTTTGGACAGTTCGGAGTACTTC. Residues: CASSVLLDSSEYF.

This chain links TRBV30 with TRBJ2-7, with D perhaps matching TRBD2 (7 bases). The germline V gene encodes CDR1 GTSNPN and CDR2 SVGIG (reference sequence). Between the trimmed V and J ends, which lost 4 bases and 3 bases, there was a span of 13 bases. The CDR3 extends over 13 amino acids. CDR3 loop: CAWKRGGFYEQYF. CDR3 nucleotides: TGTGCCTGGAAAAGGGGGGGCTTCTACGAGCAGTACTTC.

The V gene is TRBV9, the J gene TRBJ2-3, with TRBD1 identical over 7 bases. V lost 1 base and J lost 2; bases outside the gene matches: 7. The germline gives CDR1 SGDLS, CDR2 YYNGEE. The CDR3 runs 16 residues. CDR3 bases: TGTGCCAGCAGCGTAAAAGGCAGGGGGTTCACAGATACGCAGTATTTT. This encodes CASSVKGRGFTDTQYF.